A single TCR beta chain is shown here with its context. Disease lasting under 3 months, a NOSPECS grade of at least 4, and a Clinical Activity Score of at least 3 were features of the ophthalmopathy patients. Researchers barred patients who had uncontrolled infection, other autoimmune disease, pregnancy or lactation. The entry originates in a study of T cells in Graves' hyperthyroidism and ophthalmopathy. Study-wide context: Staff took peripheral blood when the initial diagnosis was made, before any treatment began.

This CDR3 spans 18 amino acids. Per germline, CDR1 LGHNA and CDR2 YSLEER. V trimming: 3 bases; J trimming: 3 bases; junction bases outside the gene matches: 13. Amplified TCR beta CDR3 regions came from RNA transcripts. When the TCR CDR3 underwent first-round RT-PCR, the HTBI primer set was used. In TCRdb, the multiplex PCR reads were re-called with MiXCR into one record per CDR3 protein. The sample shows a few hundred thousand distinct CDR3 sequences, 15% to 20% of them seen only once. This clonotype was obtained from a woman in her sixties or seventies with Graves' ophthalmopathy. The material sequenced was blood. The V gene is TRBV4-3, the J gene TRBJ2-1; 8 bases align to TRBD2. Here the CDR3 reads CASSQGLGGGAIYNEQFF. Here the CDR3 DNA reads TGCGCCAGCAGCCAGGGACTAGGGGGGGGGGCAATCTACAATGAGCAGTTCTTC.